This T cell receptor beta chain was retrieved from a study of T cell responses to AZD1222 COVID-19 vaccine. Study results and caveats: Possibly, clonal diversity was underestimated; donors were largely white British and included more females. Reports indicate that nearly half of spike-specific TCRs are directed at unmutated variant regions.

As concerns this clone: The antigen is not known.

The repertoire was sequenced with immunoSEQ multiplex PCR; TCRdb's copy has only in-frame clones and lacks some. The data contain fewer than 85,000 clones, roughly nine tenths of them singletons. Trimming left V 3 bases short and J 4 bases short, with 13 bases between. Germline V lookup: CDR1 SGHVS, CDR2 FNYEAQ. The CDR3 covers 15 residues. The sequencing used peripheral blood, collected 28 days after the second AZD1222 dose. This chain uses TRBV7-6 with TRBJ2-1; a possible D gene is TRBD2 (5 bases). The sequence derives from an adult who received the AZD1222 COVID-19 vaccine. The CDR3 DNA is TGTGCCAGCAGCTTCGGGGATTGGGCTTACAATGAGCAGTTCTTC. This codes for CASSFGDWAYNEQFF.